This T cell receptor beta chain is from a study of blood T cells in healthy people across ages. The wider study: About one barcoded beta molecule per two T cells was captured by template switching. General observations from the study: With age, beta diversity per million T cells declined roughly linearly, significantly by approximately 41.

It was with a sample-barcoded 5' primer and a J-beta primer mix that a second PCR of roughly 7 to 12 cycles was run. TCRdb redid the calling of the 5' RACE reads with MiXCR, one entry per CDR3 protein. This table holds over 700,000 distinct CDR3 sequences, around 25% found once. Note on this clonotype: Its specificity is not known.

The V segment lost 6 bases and the J segment 4 bases; nucleotides outside the gene matches: 6. This CDR3 is 14 amino acids long. Germline values: CDR1 SGHVS, CDR2 FNYEAQ. The sample was also reused in another study, on T cells of mothers and their children. According to that study: The yield was over 9 million TCR beta CDR3 reads from each mother and a few million from each child. Persistent microchimeric T cell clones were not found at ~100 per million sensitivity.

Sequenced input: blood. V and J are TRBV7-6 and TRBJ1-5; 7 bases fit TRBD1. The clonotype originates from a boy aged 5-17 years in good health. The CDR3 DNA follows: TGTGCCAGCAGTTCCGGGACAGTAAATCAGCCCCAGCATTTT. This sequence encodes CASSSGTVNQPQHF.